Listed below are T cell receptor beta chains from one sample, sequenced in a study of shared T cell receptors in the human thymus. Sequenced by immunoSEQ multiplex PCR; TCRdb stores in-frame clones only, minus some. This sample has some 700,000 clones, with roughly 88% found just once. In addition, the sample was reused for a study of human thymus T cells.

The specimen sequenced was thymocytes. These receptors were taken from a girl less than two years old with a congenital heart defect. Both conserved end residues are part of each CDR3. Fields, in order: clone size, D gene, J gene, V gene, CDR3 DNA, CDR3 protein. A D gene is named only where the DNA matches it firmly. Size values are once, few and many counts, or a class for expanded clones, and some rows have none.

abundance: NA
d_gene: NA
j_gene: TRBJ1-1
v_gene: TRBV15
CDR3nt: TGTGCCACCAGCAGAGATCGGTCGGGCACTGAAGCTTTCTTT
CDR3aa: CATSRDRSGTEAFF

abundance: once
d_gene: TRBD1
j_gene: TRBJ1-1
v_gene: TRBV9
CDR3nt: TGTGCCAGCAGCGCGCTGGACAGGGTCAGGGGAAACACTGAAGCTTTCTTT
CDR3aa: CASSALDRVRGNTEAFF

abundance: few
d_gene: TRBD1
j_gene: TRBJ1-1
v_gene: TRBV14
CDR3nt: TGTGCCAGCAGCCAAGGAGGGACAGGGATGAACACTGAAGCTTTCTTT
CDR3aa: CASSQGGTGMNTEAFF

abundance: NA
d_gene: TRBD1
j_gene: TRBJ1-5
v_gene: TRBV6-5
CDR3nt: TGTGCCAGCAGGGACCGGACAGGGCGGGAGCCCCAGCATTTT
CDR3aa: CASRDRTGREPQHF

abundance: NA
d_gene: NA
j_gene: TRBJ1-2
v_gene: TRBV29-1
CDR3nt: TGCAGCGTTGAAACGGACCAACAGGGCCTATGGGGCTACACCTTC
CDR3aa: CSVETDQQGLWGYTF

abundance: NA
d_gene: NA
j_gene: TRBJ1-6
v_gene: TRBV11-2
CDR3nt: TGTGCCAGCAGCACATCGACGGGAAATTCACCCCTCCACTTT
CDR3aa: CASSTSTGNSPLHF

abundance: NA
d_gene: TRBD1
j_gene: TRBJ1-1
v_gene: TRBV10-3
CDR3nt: TGTGCCATCAGTGATAGTTTAGTGGGACAGGGAAGGAGGAACACTGAAGCTTTCTTT
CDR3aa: CAISDSLVGQGRRNTEAFF

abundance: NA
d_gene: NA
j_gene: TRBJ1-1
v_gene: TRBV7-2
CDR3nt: TGTGCCAGCAGCCCTAATTCGGGTTACGGTCCCACTGAAGCTTTCTTT
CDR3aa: CASSPNSGYGPTEAFF

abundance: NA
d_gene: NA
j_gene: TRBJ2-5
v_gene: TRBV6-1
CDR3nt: TGTGCCAGCAGACACAAGGCCGGGTACCAAGAGACCCAGTACTTC
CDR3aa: CASRHKAGYQETQYF

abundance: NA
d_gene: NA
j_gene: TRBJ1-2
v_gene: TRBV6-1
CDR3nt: TGTGCCAGCTGCTCCCCCCGCGGAGGCTATGGCTACACCTTC
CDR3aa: CASCSPRGGYGYTF

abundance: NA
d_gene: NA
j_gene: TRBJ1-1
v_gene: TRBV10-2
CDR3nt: TGCGCCAGCAGTGAAGAGTGGACTGAAGCTTTCTTT
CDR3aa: CASSEEWTEAFF

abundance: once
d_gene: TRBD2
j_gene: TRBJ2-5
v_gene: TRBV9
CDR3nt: TGTGCCAGCAGCGTGGGGGGGACTACAGGGACCCAGTACTTC
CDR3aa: CASSVGGTTGTQYF

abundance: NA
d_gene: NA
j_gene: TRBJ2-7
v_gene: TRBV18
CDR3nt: TGTGCCAGCTCACCACCGTCATCGGGTTCCTACGAGCAGTACTTC
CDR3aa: CASSPPSSGSYEQYF